This T cell receptor (beta chain) was captured by sequencing in a study of CD8 T cells in Susac syndrome. Across the whole study: Treatment at blood withdrawal was none, corticosteroids, or intravenous immunoglobulin alone in Susac syndrome patients. Study conclusions and caveats: The authors found no clonal expansion in Susac syndrome CD4+ T cell repertoires.

For this clonotype: Its antigen remains unknown.

When the RNA was reverse transcribed, random hexamers were used with an input of about 0.5 to 1 ug. TCRdb recomputed calls from the immunoSEQ multiplex PCR reads with MiXCR, one row per CDR3 protein. The sample includes under 200,000 distinct CDR3 sequences, roughly 95% seen only once; the top ten take approximately 0.12%. Sequencing was performed on CD4+ T cells from PBMCs. The receptor was derived from a human donor with Susac syndrome.

The CDR3 region is CASSLDRGRLSTEAFF. The CDR3 nucleotides are TGTGCCAGCAGCCTGGACAGGGGGCGTCTCTCTACTGAAGCTTTCTTT. The J gene is TRBJ1-1, the V gene TRBV7-2, with 11 positions matching TRBD1. The germline V gene has CDR1 SGHTA and CDR2 FQGNSA. This CDR3 is built from 16 residues. V shed 5 bases and J 5 bases; nucleotides not matched to a gene: 10.